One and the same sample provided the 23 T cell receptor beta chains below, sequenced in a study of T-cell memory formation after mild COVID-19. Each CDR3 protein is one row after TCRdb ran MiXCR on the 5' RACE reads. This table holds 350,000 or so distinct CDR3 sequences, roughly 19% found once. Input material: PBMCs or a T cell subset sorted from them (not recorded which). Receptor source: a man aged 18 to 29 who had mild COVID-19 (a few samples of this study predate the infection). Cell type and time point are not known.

The CDR3 is CASSQGTGFEQFF. CDR3 coding DNA: TGCGCCAGCAGCCAAGGGACAGGGTTTGAGCAGTTCTTC. This chain uses TRBV4-1 with TRBJ2-1; 8 bases are shared with TRBD1. The CDR3 has 13 residues. V was pared by 1 base and J by 9 bases, with 2 bases of the junction left unmatched. Germline V gives CDR1 MGHRA, CDR2 YSYEKL.

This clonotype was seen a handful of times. CDR3 amino acids: CASSRNQGREGKLFF. The CDR3 DNA follows: TGTGCCAGCAGCCGTAATCAGGGACGTGAGGGGAAACTGTTTTTT. The V call is TRBV14, the J call TRBJ1-4; possibly TRBD1 for D (5 bases). Germline V gene data show CDR1 as SGHDN and CDR2 as FVKESK. V was cut by 4 bases and J by 11 bases, with 20 bases left in between. The CDR3 runs 15 residues.

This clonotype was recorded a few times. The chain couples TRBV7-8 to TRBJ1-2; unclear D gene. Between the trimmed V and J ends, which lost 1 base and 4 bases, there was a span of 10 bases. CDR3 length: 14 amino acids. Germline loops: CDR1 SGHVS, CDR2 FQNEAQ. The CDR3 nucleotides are TGTGCCAGCAGCTTAGGAGGACTTACCTATGGCTACACCTTC. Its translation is CASSLGGLTYGYTF.

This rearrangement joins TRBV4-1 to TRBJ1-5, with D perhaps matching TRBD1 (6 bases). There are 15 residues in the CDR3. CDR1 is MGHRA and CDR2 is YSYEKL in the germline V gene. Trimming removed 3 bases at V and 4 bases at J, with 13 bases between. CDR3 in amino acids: CASSQEPGTNQPQHF. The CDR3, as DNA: TGCGCCAGCAGCCAGGAGCCAGGGACAAATCAGCCCCAGCATTTT.

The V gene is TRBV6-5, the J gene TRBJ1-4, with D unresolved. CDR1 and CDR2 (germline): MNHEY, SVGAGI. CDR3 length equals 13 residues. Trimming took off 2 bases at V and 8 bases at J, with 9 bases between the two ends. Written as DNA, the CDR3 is TGTGCCAGCAGTTACGACGGTCGAGAAAAACTGTTTTTT. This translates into CASSYDGREKLFF.

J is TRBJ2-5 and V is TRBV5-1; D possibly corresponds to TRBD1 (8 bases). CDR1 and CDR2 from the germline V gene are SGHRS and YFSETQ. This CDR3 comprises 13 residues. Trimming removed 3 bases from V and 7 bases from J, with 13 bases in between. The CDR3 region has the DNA TGCGCCAGCAGCTGGACAGGGAGGGGGACCCAGTACTTC. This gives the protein CASSWTGRGTQYF.

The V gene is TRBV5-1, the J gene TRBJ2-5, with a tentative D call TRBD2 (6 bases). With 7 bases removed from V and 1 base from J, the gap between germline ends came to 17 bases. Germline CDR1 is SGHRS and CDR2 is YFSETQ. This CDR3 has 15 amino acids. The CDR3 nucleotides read TGCGCCAGCCAGTGGAGCGGGCCGAGCCAAGAGACCCAGTACTTC. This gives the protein CASQWSGPSQETQYF.

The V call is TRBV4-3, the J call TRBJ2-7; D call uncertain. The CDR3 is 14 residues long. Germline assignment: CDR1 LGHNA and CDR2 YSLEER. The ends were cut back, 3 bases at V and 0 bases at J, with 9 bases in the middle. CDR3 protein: CASSHTSPSYEQYF. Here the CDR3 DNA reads TGCGCCAGCAGCCATACATCCCCCTCCTACGAGCAGTACTTC.

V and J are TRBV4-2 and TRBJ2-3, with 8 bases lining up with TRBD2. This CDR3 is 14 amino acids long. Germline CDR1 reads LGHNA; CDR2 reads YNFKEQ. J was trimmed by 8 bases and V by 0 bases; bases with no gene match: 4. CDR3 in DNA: TGTGCCAGCAGCCAAGAGACTAGCGATGGTACGCAGTATTTT. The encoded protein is CASSQETSDGTQYF.

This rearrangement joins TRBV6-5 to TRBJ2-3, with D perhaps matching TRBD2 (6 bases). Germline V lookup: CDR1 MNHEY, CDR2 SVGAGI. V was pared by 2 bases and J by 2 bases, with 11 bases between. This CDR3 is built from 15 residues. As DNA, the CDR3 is TGTGCCAGCAGTTACGGGGCGGGGACCACAGATACGCAGTATTTT. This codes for CASSYGAGTTDTQYF.

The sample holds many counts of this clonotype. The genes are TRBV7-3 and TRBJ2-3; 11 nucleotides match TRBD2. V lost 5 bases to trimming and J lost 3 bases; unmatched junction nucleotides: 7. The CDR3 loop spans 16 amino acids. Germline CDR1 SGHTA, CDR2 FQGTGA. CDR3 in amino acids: CASSPRVAGGTDTQYF. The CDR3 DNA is TGTGCCAGCAGCCCAAGGGTAGCGGGGGGGACAGATACGCAGTATTTT.

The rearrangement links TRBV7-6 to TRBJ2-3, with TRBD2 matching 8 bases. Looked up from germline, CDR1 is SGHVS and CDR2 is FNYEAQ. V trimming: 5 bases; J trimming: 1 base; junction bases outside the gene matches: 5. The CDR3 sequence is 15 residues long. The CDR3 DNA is TGTGCCAGCAGCCCAGGGCGGGGGGGCACAGATACGCAGTATTTT. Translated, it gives CASSPGRGGTDTQYF.

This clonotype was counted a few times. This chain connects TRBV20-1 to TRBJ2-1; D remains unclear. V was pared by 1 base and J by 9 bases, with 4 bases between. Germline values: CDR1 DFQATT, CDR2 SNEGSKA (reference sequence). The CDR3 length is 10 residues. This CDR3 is CSARVGEQFF. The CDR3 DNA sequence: TGCAGTGCTAGAGTGGGTGAGCAGTTCTTC.

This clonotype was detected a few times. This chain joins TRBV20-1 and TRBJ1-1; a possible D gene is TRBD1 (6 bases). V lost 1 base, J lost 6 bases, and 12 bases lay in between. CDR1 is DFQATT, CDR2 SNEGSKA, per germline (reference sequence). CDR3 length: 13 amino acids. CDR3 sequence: CSARAWGASEAFF. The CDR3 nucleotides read TGCAGTGCTAGAGCATGGGGGGCCTCTGAAGCTTTCTTT.

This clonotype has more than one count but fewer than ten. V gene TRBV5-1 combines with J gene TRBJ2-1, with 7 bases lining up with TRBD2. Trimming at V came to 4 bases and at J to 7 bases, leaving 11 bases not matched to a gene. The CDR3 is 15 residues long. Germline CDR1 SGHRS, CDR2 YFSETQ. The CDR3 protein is CASSGVSGGGNEQFF. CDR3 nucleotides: TGCGCCAGCAGCGGAGTGTCGGGGGGTGGAAATGAGCAGTTCTTC.

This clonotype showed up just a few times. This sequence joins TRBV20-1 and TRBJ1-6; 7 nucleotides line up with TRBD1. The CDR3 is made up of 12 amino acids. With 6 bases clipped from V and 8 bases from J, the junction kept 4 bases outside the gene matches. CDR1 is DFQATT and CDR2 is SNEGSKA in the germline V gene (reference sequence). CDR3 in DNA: TGCAGTGCGCACACAGGGGATTCACCCCTCCACTTT. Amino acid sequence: CSAHTGDSPLHF.

In nucleotides, the CDR3 is TGCAGTGCTAGAGATGAGGGGAGTGGATCCGGGGAGCTGTTTTTT. Residues: CSARDEGSGSGELFF. The V call is TRBV20-1, the J call TRBJ2-2; D may correspond to TRBD1 or TRBD2 (5 bases each). Germline V CDR1 and CDR2: DFQATT, SNEGSKA (reference sequence). V lost 0 bases and J 6 bases, leaving 14 bases between the germline ends. The CDR3 contains 15 residues.

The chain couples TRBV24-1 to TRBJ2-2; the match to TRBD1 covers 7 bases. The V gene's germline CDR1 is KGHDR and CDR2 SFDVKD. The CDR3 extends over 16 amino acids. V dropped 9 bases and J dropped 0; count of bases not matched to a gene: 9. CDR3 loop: CATYETGTTNTGELFF. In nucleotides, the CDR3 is TGTGCCACCTATGAGACAGGGACAACGAACACCGGGGAGCTGTTTTTT.

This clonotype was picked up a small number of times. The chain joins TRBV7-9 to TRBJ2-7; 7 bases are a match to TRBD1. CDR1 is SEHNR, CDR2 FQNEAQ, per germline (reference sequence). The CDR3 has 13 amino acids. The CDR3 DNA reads TGTGCCAGCAGCCCCCAAGGGGGCGCTCCCCTCCACGTC. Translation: CASSPQGGAPLHV.

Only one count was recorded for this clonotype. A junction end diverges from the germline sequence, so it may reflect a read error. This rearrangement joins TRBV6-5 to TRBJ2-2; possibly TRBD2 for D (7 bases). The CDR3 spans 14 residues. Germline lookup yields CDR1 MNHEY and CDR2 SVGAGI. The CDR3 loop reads CASIGRGNTGELLF. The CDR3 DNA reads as TGTGCCAGCATAGGGAGGGGGAACACCGGGGAGCTGCTTTTT.

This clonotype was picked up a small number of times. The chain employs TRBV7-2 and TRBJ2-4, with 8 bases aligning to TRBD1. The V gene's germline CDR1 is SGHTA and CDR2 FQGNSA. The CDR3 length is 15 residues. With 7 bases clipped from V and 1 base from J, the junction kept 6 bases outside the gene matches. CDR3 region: CASTPGQGAKNIQYF. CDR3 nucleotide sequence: TGTGCCAGCACCCCCGGACAGGGCGCCAAAAACATTCAGTACTTC.

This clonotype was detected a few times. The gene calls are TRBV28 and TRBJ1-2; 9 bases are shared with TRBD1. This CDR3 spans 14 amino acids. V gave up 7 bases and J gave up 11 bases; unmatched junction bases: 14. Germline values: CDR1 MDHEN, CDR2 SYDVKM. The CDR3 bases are TGTGCCAGCACAGTGCCCGGGACAGGGAAAGGATACACCTTC. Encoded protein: CASTVPGTGKGYTF.

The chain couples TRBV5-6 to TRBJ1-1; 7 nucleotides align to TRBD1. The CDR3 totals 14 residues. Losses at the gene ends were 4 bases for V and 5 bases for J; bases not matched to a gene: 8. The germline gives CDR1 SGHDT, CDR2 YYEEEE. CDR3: CASSVPGGGTEAFF. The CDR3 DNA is TGTGCCAGCAGCGTCCCAGGGGGTGGTACTGAAGCTTTCTTT.